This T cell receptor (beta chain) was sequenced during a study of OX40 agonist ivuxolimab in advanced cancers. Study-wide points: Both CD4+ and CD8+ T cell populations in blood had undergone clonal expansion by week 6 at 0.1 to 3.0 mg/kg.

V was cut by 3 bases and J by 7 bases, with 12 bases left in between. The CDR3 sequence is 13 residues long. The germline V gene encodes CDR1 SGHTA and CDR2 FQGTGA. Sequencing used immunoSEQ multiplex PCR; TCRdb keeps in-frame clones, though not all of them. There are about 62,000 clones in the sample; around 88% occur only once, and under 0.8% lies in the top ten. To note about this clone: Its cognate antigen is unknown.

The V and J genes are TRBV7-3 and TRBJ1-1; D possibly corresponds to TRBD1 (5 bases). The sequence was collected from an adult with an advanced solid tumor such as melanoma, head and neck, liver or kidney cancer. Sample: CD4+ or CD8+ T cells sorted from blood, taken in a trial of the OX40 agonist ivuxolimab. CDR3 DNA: TGTGCCAGCAGCTTTGGGGCGACGGGTGAAGCTTTCTTT. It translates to CASSFGATGEAFF.